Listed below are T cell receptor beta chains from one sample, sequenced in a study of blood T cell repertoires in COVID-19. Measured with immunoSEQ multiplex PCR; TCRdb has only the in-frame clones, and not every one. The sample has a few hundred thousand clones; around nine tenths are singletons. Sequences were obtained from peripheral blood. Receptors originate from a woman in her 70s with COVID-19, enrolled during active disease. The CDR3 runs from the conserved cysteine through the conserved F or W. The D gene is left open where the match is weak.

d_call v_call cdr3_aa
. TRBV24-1 CATSDPQVGGETQYF
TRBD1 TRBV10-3 CAISESTGENSPLHF
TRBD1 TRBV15 CATSSGTGVDGYTF
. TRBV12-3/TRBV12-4 CASSFMSGELFF
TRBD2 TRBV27 CASSSLTSGGEQFF
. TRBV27 CASSSTGSAQPQHF
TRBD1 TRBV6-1 CASSEEGQPNTEAFF
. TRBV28 CASRPGTSAYGYTF
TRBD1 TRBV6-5 CASSPGGSRTGELFF
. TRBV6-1 CASSEASMVENGYTF
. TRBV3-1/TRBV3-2 CASSQGSGTPEAFF
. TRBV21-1 CASSKAEVKGEKLFF
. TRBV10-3 CAISEPPRAGYYEQYF
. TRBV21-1 CASSYGIGADTQYF
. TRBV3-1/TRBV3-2 CASRQGQIQYF
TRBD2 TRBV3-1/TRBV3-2 CASSPGLAGLSNTGELFF
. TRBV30 CAWGDDTIKPYEQYF
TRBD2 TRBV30 CAWSVEFMLAGRHSTDTQYF
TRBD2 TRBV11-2 CASSRGGGIAKNIQYF
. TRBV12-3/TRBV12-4 CASSPSWNTEAFF
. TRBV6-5 CASRLHSTGEYGYTF
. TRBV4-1 CASAGGRGRNIQYF
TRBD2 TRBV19 CASGGGNQETQYF
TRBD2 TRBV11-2 CASSFDLAGGSEQFF
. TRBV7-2 CASSSRGSGVSYNEQFF
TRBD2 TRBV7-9 CASSFSGSPRDEQFF
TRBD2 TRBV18 CASSSMTSVQETQYF